This T cell receptor beta chain is drawn from a study of T cell responses to AZD1222 COVID-19 vaccine. For this clone: No antigen is known for it.

The CDR3 sequence is 14 residues long. V gave up 2 bases and J gave up 5 bases; unmatched junction bases: 3. The germline V gene encodes CDR1 SGHRS and CDR2 YFSETQ. Assay used: immunoSEQ multiplex PCR; TCRdb lists only in-frame clones, some missing. The repertoire has over 100,000 clones, roughly 84% of them found once; the top ten carry 9.4%. Study-wide points: Among the donors, most were white British and more were female, and clonal diversity was possibly underestimated. No repertoire was sampled before or during the peak T cell response, only after it. Spike-specific TCRs gained breadth and depth after people received two AZD1222 doses.

V usage is TRBV5-1 and J usage is TRBJ1-4; 7 bases fit TRBD1. The sequencing used peripheral blood, collected on day 0 of AZD1222 vaccination. The clonotype was recovered from an adult in good health. The CDR3 sequence is CASSFRDRNEKLFF. The CDR3, as DNA: TGCGCCAGCAGCTTCCGGGACAGAAATGAAAAACTGTTTTTT.